This T cell receptor beta chain was documented in a study of cytomegalovirus exposure and HLA in healthy donors. This clone was seen only a few times. Primers: 60 Vbeta forward and 13 Jbeta reverse. Sequencing used immunoSEQ multiplex PCR; TCRdb keeps in-frame clones, though not all of them. The table records tens of thousands of clones, 80% to 90% of them present only once. Germline values: CDR1 SGHRS, CDR2 YFSETQ. CDR3 length equals 18 residues. V lost 3 bases, J lost 0 bases, and 19 bases lay in between. This chain connects TRBV5-1 to TRBJ1-3, with D hard to call. This clonotype was obtained from a woman in her 30s in good health and CMV-seronegative. The sequenced sample consisted of PBMCs. CDR3 DNA sequence: TGCGCCAGCAGCTCCTCGGGGTGGCAGCCTGACTCTGGAAACACCATATATTTT. As protein: CASSSSGWQPDSGNTIYF.